Below are 3 T cell receptor beta chains sequenced from a single sample in a study of technical replicates of blood from several donors. Repertoires were generated with immunoSEQ multiplex PCR, while TCRdb's copy carries only in-frame clones and drops some. The sample carries fewer than 15,000 clones, nearly 80% recorded once. Sequenced material: PBMCs. These receptors all come from a human donor in good health.

This clone is a singleton in its sample. The gene calls are TRBV12-2 and TRBJ2-7; TRBD1 is the table's D call and was not checked against the DNA. TRBV12-2 is designated a pseudogene. This CDR3 is built from 15 residues. This CDR3 reads CASRLAGRPIDEQYF. CDR3 sequence (DNA): TGTGCAAGTCGCTTAGCGGGGCGGCCCATAGACGAGCAGTACTTC.

This clone was found once. The DNA of the CDR3 is TGCGCCAGCAGCTTGGAGCCGGGGAGCTACGAGCAGTACTTC. Its protein is CASSLEPGSYEQYF. The rearrangement joins TRBV5-1 to TRBJ2-7, with D possibly being TRBD2 (5 bases). Germline V gene data show CDR1 as SGHRS and CDR2 as YFSETQ. V lost 0 bases to trimming and J lost 3 bases, with 10 bases between them. The CDR3 is made up of 14 amino acids.

The chain has TRBV11-2 and TRBJ2-7, with D maybe TRBD2 (7 bases). This CDR3 is built from 18 residues. V lost 5 bases and J 0 bases, leaving 23 bases between the germline ends. CDR1 SGHAT and CDR2 FQNNGV come from the germline V gene. CDR3 coding DNA: TGTGCCAGCAGCCCTATCAACCGGGGGGCCTACAGCTCCTACGAGCAGTACTTC. It codes for CASSPINRGAYSSYEQYF.